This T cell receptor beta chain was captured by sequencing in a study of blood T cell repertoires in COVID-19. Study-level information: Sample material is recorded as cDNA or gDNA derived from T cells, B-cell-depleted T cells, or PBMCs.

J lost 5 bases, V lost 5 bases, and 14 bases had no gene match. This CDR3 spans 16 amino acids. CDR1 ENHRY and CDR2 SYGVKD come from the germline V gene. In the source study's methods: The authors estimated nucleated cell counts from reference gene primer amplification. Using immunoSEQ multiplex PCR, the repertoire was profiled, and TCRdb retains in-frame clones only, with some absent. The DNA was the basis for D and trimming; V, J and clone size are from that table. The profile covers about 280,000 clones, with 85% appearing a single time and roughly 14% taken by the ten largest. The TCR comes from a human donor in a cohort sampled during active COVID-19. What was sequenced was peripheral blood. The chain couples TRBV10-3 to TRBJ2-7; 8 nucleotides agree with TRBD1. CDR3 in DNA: TGTGCCATCAGTCAGACAGGGGATAGGCTTATGGACGAGCAGTACTTC. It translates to CAISQTGDRLMDEQYF.